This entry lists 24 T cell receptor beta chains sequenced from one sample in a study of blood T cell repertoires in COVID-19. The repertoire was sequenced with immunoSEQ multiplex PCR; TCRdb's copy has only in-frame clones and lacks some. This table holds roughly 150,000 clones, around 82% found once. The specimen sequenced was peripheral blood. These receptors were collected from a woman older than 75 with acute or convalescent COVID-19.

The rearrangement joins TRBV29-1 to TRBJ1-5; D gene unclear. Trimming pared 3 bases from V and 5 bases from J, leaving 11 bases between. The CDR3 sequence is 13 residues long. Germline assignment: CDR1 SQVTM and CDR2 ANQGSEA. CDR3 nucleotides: TGCAGCGTTGATCGGGGTTGGGATCAGCCCCAGCATTTT. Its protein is CSVDRGWDQPQHF.

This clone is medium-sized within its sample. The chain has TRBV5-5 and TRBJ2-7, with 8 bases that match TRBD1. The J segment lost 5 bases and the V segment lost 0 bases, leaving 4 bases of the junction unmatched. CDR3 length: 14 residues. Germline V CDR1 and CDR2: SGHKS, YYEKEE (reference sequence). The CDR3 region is CASSLGGQGDEQYF. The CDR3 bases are TGTGCCAGCAGCTTGGGCGGACAGGGCGACGAGCAGTACTTC. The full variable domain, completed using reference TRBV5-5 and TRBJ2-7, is DAGVTQSPTHLIKTRGQQVTLRCSPISGHKSVSWYQQVLGQGPQFIFQYYEKEERGRGNFPDRFSARQFPNYSSELNVNALLLGDSALYLCASSLGGQGDEQYFGPGTRLTVT.

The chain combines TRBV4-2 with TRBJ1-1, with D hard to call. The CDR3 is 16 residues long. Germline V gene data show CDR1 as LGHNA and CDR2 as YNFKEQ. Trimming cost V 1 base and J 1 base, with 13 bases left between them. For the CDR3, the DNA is TGTGCCAGCAGCCAAGGCTTCGGAGAGGGGAACACTGAAGCTTTCTTT. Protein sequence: CASSQGFGEGNTEAFF.

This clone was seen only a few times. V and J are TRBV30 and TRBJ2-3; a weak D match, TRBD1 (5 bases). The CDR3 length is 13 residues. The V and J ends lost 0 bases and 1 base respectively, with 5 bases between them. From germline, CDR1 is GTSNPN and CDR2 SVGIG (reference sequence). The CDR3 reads CAWSVQGTDTQYF. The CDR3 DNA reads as TGTGCCTGGAGTGTACAGGGCACAGATACGCAGTATTTT.

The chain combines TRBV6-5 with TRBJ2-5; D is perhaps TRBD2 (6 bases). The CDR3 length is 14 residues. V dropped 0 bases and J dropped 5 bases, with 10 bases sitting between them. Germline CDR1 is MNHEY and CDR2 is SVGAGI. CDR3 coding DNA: TGTGCCAGCAGTTACTCGGCTAGCGCTGAGACCCAGTACTTC. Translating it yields CASSYSASAETQYF.

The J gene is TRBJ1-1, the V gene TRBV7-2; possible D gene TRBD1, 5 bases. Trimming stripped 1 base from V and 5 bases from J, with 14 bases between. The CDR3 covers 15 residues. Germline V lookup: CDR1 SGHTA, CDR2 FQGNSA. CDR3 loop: CASSLDPGGRTEAFF. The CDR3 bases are TGTGCCAGCAGCTTAGATCCCGGGGGAAGGACTGAAGCTTTCTTT. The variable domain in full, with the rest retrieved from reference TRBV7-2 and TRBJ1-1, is GAGVSQSPSNKVTEKGKDVELRCDPISGHTALYWYRQSLGQGLEFLIYFQGNSAPDKSGLPSDRFSAERTGGSVSTLTIQRTQQEDSAVYLCASSLDPGGRTEAFFGQGTRLTVV.

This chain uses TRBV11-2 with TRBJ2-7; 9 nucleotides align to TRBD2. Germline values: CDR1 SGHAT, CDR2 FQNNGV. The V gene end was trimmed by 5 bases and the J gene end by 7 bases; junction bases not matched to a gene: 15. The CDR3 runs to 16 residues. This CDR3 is CASSPHLAGATGEQYF. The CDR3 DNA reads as TGTGCCAGCAGCCCCCACTTAGCGGGAGCTACAGGGGAGCAGTACTTC.

Here the CDR3 reads CASSRLAGEGVNEQFF. The CDR3 DNA reads TGTGCCAGTAGTCGGTTAGCGGGGGAAGGAGTGAATGAGCAGTTCTTC. This rearrangement joins TRBV19 to TRBJ2-1; 9 nucleotides align to TRBD2. The germline CDR1 and CDR2 sequences are LNHDA and SQIVND (reference sequence). V gave up 5 bases and J gave up 7 bases; unmatched junction bases: 12. The CDR3 has 16 amino acids.

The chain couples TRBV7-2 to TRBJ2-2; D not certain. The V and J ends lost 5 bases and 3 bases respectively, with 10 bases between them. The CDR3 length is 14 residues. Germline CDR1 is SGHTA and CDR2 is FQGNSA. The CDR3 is CASSPQTYTGELFF. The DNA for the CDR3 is TGTGCCAGCAGCCCCCAGACATACACCGGGGAGCTGTTTTTT. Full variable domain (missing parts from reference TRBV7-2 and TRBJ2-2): GAGVSQSPSNKVTEKGKDVELRCDPISGHTALYWYRQSLGQGLEFLIYFQGNSAPDKSGLPSDRFSAERTGGSVSTLTIQRTQQEDSAVYLCASSPQTYTGELFFGEGSRLTVL.

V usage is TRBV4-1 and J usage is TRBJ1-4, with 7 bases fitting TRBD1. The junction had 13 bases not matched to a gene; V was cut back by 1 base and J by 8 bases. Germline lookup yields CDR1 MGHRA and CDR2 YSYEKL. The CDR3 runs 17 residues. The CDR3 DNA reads TGCGCCAGCAGCCAAGCCTCAGGACAGGTTGGCAGGGAAAAACTGTTTTTT. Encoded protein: CASSQASGQVGREKLFF.

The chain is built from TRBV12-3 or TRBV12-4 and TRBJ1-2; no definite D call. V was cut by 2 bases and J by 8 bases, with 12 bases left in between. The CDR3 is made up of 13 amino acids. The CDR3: CASSLQVLKGYTF. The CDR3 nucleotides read TGTGCCAGCAGTTTACAGGTTTTGAAAGGCTACACCTTC.

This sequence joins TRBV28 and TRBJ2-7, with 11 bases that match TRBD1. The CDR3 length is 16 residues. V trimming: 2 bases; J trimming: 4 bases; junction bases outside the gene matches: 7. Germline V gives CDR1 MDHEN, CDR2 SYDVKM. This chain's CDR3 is CASSLRSGTGGYEQYF. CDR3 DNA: TGTGCCAGCAGTTTAAGGAGTGGGACAGGGGGTTACGAGCAGTACTTC.

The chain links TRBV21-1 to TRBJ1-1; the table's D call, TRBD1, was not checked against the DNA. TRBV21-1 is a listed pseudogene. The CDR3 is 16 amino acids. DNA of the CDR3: TGTGCCAGCAGCCTCCGGGACATAACTTCGGGGACTGAAGCTTTCTTT. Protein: CASSLRDITSGTEAFF.

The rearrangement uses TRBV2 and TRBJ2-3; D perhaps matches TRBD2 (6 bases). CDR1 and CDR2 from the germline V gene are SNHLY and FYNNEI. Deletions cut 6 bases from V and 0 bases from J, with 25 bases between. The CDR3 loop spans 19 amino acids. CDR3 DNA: TGTGCCAGCAGGGGGGGTCGGGGGTTCCCGGACCTTAGCACAGATACGCAGTATTTT. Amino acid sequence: CASRGGRGFPDLSTDTQYF.

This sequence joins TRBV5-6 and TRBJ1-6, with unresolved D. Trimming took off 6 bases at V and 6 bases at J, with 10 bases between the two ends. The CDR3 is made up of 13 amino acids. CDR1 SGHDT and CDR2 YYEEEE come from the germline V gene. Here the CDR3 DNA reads TGTGCCAGCAAGAGGGTGTCTAATTCACCCCTCCACTTT. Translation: CASKRVSNSPLHF.

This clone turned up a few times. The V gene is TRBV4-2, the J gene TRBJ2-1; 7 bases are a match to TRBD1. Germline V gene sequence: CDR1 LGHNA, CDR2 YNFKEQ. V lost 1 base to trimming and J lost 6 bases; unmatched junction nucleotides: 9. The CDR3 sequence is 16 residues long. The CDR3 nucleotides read TGTGCCAGCAGCCAAGCGTCCACGGGACAGTCCAATGAGCAGTTCTTC. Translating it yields CASSQASTGQSNEQFF.

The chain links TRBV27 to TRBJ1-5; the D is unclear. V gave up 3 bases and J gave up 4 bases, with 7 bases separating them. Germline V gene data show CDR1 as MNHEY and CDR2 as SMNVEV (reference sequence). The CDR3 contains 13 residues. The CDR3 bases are TGTGCCAGCAGTTTTCAGTCGAATCAGCCCCAGCATTTT. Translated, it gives CASSFQSNQPQHF.

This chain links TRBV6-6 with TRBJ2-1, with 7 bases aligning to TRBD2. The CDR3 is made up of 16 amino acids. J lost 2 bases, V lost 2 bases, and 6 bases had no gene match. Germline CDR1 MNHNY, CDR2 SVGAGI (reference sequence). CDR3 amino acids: CASSYAREATYNEQFF. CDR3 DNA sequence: TGTGCCAGCAGTTACGCCCGGGAGGCGACCTACAATGAGCAGTTCTTC.

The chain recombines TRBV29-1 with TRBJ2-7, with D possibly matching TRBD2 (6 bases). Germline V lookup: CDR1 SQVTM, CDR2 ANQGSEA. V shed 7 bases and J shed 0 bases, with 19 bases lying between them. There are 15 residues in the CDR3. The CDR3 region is CSASTGLLSSYEQYF. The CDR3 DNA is TGCAGCGCATCTACGGGACTCCTTAGCTCCTACGAGCAGTACTTC.

The CDR3 region is CASKSEDRGLYEQYF. Here the CDR3 DNA reads TGTGCCAGCAAATCCGAGGACAGGGGGCTTTACGAGCAGTACTTC. The chain couples TRBV6-5 to TRBJ2-7; TRBD1 agrees at 11 bases. V trimming: 7 bases; J trimming: 4 bases; junction bases outside the gene matches: 9. Germline V gene data show CDR1 as MNHEY and CDR2 as SVGAGI. CDR3 length: 15 residues.

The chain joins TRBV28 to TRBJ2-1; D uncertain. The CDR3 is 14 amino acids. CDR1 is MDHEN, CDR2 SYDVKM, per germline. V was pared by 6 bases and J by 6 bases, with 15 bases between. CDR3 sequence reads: CASSRLWSSNEQFF. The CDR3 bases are TGTGCCAGCAGCCGACTGTGGAGCTCCAATGAGCAGTTCTTC.

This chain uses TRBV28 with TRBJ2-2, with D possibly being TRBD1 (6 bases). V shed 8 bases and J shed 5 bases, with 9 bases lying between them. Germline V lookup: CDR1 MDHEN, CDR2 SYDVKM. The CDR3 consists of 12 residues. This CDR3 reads CASFTGTGELFF. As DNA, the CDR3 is TGTGCCAGCTTCACAGGGACCGGGGAGCTGTTTTTT.

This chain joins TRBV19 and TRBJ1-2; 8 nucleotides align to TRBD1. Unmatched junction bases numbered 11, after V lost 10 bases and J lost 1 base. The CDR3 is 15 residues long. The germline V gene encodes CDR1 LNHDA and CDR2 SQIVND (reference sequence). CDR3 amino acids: CATRARTGNNYGYTF. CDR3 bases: TGTGCCACCCGTGCCCGGACAGGGAATAACTATGGCTACACCTTC.

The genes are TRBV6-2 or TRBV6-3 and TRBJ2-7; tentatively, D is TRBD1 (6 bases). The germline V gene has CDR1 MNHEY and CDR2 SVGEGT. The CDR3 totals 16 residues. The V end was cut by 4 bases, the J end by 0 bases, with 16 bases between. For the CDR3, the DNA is TGTGCCAGCAGTTCCCTCAGGGGAGAGAGCTCCTACGAGCAGTACTTC. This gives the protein CASSSLRGESSYEQYF.